This T cell receptor (beta chain) was captured by sequencing in a study of blood T cell repertoires in COVID-19. Study-level information: In each case, the material was cDNA or gDNA derived from T cells, B-cell-depleted T cells, or PBMCs.

Per germline, CDR1 MNHNS and CDR2 SASEGT. The V and J ends lost 4 bases and 6 bases respectively, with 15 bases between them. The CDR3 extends over 14 amino acids. Original handling: How many nucleated cells were present was estimated from reference gene primer amplification. Some clones are missing from TCRdb's copy, which holds only in-frame ones; the method was immunoSEQ multiplex PCR. V and J calls plus clone size are reproduced from that table; the DNA served to infer D and trimming. The table lists some 150,000 clones, more than 80% of them singletons, with approximately 10% in the top ten. The chain employs TRBV6-1 and TRBJ1-2; D call uncertain. Specimen: peripheral blood. This clonotype was sampled from a woman of 80 years or more with acute or convalescent COVID-19. The CDR3 DNA reads TGTGCCAGCAGTGTCCTAGCTGGGGAAGATGGCTACACCTTC. This sequence encodes CASSVLAGEDGYTF.